This T cell receptor (beta chain) was sequenced for a study of CXCR3-negative and CXCR3-positive naive CD8 T cells. Study-wide findings and caveats: CXCR3-negative naive cells had less hydrophobic TRB CDR3s than did CXCR3-positive naive cells. In both naive subsets diversity was comparably high, whereas memory CD8+ cells showed much lower diversity.

The CDR3 contains 14 residues. Germline-derived CDR1 and CDR2 are MNHGY and SVAAGI. Libraries were UMI-labeled 5' RACE TRB cDNA. TCRdb re-called the 5' RACE reads, yielding one record per CDR3 amino acid sequence without DNA. This repertoire includes roughly 100,000 distinct CDR3 sequences. Subsets of CD8+ T cells were each sorted in triplicate at some 300,000 cells apiece. Notes on this clonotype: The antigen is not known.

This TCR derives from a human donor in good health. Some clones in this sample may be carry-over from other donors' samples. The material sequenced was naive CXCR3+ CD8+ T cells from blood. Subset in this sample: CD45RO-CCR7+CD27+CD95- naive CD8+ T cells expressing CXCR3 (TNR3+). The chain combines TRBV6-9 with TRBJ2-2; TCRdb reports TRBD1, a call that lacks DNA to check it against. The CDR3 is CASSVAPGAGELFF.